Presented here are 6 T cell receptor beta chains from one specimen sequenced in a study of cytomegalovirus exposure and HLA in healthy donors. Some clones are missing from TCRdb's copy, which holds only in-frame ones; the method was immunoSEQ multiplex PCR. The sample gives about 110,000 clones, roughly 95% of which show up once; about 0.7% is in the top ten. Sequenced input: PBMCs. The receptors derive from a woman aged 18-35 years in good health and CMV-seronegative.

The DNA of the CDR3 is TGCAGCGCTGGACAGGGGGCGGATTCACCCCTCCACTTT. This sequence encodes CSAGQGADSPLHF. The chain carries TRBV29-1 and TRBJ1-6; 11 bases agree with TRBD1. Germline values: CDR1 SQVTM, CDR2 ANQGSEA. The CDR3 is 13 residues long. V shed 7 bases, J shed 8 bases, and the junction held 4 bases outside the gene matches.

This chain connects TRBV2 to TRBJ1-2; D might be TRBD1 (6 bases). The germline V gene has CDR1 SNHLY and CDR2 FYNNEI. This CDR3 has 12 amino acids. V was trimmed by 7 bases and J by 7 bases, leaving 13 bases between them. CDR3: CASINRDRGYTF. In nucleotides, the CDR3 is TGTGCCAGCATAAACAGGGATCGTGGCTACACCTTC.

The chain links TRBV7-9 to TRBJ1-5; 7 nucleotides match TRBD1. CDR3 length equals 15 residues. Losses at the gene ends were 1 base for V and 4 bases for J; bases not matched to a gene: 4. Germline V CDR1 and CDR2: SEHNR, FQNEAQ (reference sequence). The CDR3 DNA sequence: TGTGCCAGCAGCTTAGGCACAGGGGCAAATCAGCCCCAGCATTTT. Its protein product is CASSLGTGANQPQHF.

This chain connects TRBV7-8 to TRBJ2-2; the D gene is possibly TRBD2 (5 bases). Trimming took off 4 bases at V and 7 bases at J, with 19 bases between the two ends. The CDR3 contains 16 residues. The V gene's germline CDR1 is SGHVS and CDR2 FQNEAQ. This chain's CDR3 is CASSSSSPKFGGELFF. The CDR3 region has the DNA TGTGCCAGCAGCTCGTCTAGCCCCAAATTTGGCGGGGAGCTGTTTTTT.

The J gene is TRBJ2-3, the V gene TRBV7-3, with TRBD2 as a possible D gene (6 bases). The germline V gene encodes CDR1 SGHTA and CDR2 FQGTGA. The CDR3 covers 15 residues. Trimming stripped 5 bases from V and 2 bases from J, with 14 bases between. CDR3 bases: TGTGCCAGCAGCCTCCACGGGGGTTACACAGATACGCAGTATTTT. As protein: CASSLHGGYTDTQYF.

This chain connects TRBV2 to TRBJ2-3, with 10 bases matching TRBD2. The germline V gene has CDR1 SNHLY and CDR2 FYNNEI. V lost 2 bases, J lost 7 bases, and 12 bases stayed unmatched. This CDR3 is 17 amino acids long. This chain's CDR3 is CASSEWLAGAARNTQYF. CDR3 sequence (DNA): TGTGCCAGCAGTGAATGGCTAGCGGGGGCTGCCCGGAATACGCAGTATTTT.